What follows is one T cell receptor (beta chain) and its context. The antigen is unknown. One junction end does not reproduce the germline sequence, and a read error may be involved. The data were taken from a study of cytomegalovirus exposure and HLA in healthy donors. Vbeta (60) and Jbeta (13) primers were used in the PCR. The table came from immunoSEQ multiplex PCR; TCRdb's copy has only in-frame clones and leaves some out. The sample shows around 120,000 clones, around 80% of them seen only once. This CDR3 region has 12 residues. In germline, CDR1 is SSHAT, CDR2 FNYEAQ (reference sequence). General study findings and limits: Later analysis identified 16,000 or so TCR beta sequences associated with HLA alleles, using a false discovery rate threshold of 0.05.

The sequence derives from a man aged 45-65 years in good health and CMV-seronegative. The specimen was PBMCs. This sequence joins TRBV7-7 and TRBJ2-1; 9 bases match TRBD2. The chain's CDR3 is CASSLDSGRKFF. Here the CDR3 DNA reads TGTGCTAGCAGCTTAGACAGCGGGAGGAAGTTCTTC.